This T cell receptor beta chain derives from a study of OX40 agonist ivuxolimab in advanced cancers. For the wider study: Ivuxolimab, which targeted the costimulatory receptor OX40 (CD134), was an agonistic, fully human IgG2 monoclonal antibody. Patients were allowed to have had prior anti-PD-1, anti-PD-L1 or anti-CTLA-4 therapy, and around two fifths of the dose-escalation patients had been treated with checkpoint inhibitors. Partial responses occurred in three dose-escalation patients, of whom one had hepatocellular carcinoma and two had cutaneous melanoma. The point of sequencing TCRbeta in the periphery was to test whether ivuxolimab changed TCR sequence diversity and drove clonal T-cell expansion. The paper covers the monotherapy dose-escalation part of the phase I ivuxolimab trial, which included N of about 50 patients. Of the approximately 50 dose-escalation patients, hepatocellular carcinoma was present in about 20, melanoma in roughly 15, renal cell carcinoma in 9 and head and neck cancer in 9. The dose-escalation cohort was 82.7% male with a mean age of around 64 years, ranging from roughly 20 to 80. Intravenous ivuxolimab was administered to patients every 2 weeks at six dose levels: 0.01, 0.1, 0.3, 1.5, 3 and 10 mg/kg.

To sequence the TCRbeta CDR3 region, genomic DNA was isolated from the sorted cells. The immunoSEQ Assay was used to sequence the TCRbeta CDR3 regions. The immuneACCESS repertoire file appears here via TCRdb, limited to in-frame rearrangements. These files lack a portion of the clones; in checked studies, under half of the deficit traces to unresolved V genes, and the cause of the others is not known. The sample table shows some 65,000 clones, and roughly 87% are seen once. In total, the top ten clones hold 0.38% of the sample. The trial excluded patients who had a history of autoimmune disease or who were on systemic immunosuppression. Peripheral blood for TCR sequencing was collected from all dose cohorts at baseline, on cycle 4 day 1, and on cycle 7 day 1. The samples were drawn from a first-in-human, open-label, multicenter phase I dose-escalation trial of ivuxolimab. Adults with locally advanced or metastatic melanoma, renal cell carcinoma, hepatocellular carcinoma or head and neck squamous cell carcinoma were enrolled in the trial. Before TCR sequencing, CD4+ T cells and CD8+ T cells were sorted from peripheral blood as separate populations.

Including cysteine and phenylalanine, the CDR3 has 16 amino acids. Just CDR3 DNA is preserved here, 48 bases in frame from base 1. The germline V gene provides CDR1 ENHRY and CDR2 SYGVKD. V is pruned by 8 bases and J by 2 bases, leaving 12 bases of the junction without a gene match. The table lists this clone with a few counts. The clone's antigen remains unknown. The input lacks base qualities; no much larger clone sits a single base away. Results and caveats for the whole study, not just this receptor: Antigen specificity was not determined for the clonally expanded peripheral T cells. Low levels of normalized T-cell clonal expansion were also seen in some nonresponding patients. In partial responders in the 0.1-3.0 mg/kg groups, normalized peripheral clonal expansion was found to be among the lowest, especially among CD8+ T cells. At doses of 0.1 to 3.0 mg/kg, clonal expansion of both CD4+ and CD8+ blood T cells was observed from baseline to week 6. After ivuxolimab, expanded clones were on average more numerous among CD8+ T cells than among CD4+ T cells.

Sequenced here: CD4+ or CD8+ T cells sorted from blood, sampled in a trial of the OX40 agonist ivuxolimab. Recombination connected TRBV10-3 to TRBJ1-3, with 7 bases in between that match TRBD1. The sequence was obtained from an adult with an advanced solid tumor such as melanoma, head and neck, liver or kidney cancer. For the CDR3, the sequence is CAIARGQLTPGNTIYF. The nucleotide sequence reads as follows: TGTGCCATCGCCCGGGGACAGTTAACCCCTGGAAACACCATATATTTT.